Below, 13 T cell receptor beta chains from the same sample are listed, as sequenced in a study of cytomegalovirus exposure and HLA in healthy donors. PCR was performed using 60 Vbeta and 13 Jbeta primers. Using immunoSEQ multiplex PCR, the repertoire was profiled, and TCRdb retains in-frame clones only, with some absent. The table lists some 150,000 clones, 80% to 85% of them singletons, with less than 3.5% in the top ten. Sequenced sample: PBMCs. The receptors originated from a woman in her 30s in good health and CMV-seronegative.

The chain links TRBV7-2 to TRBJ2-3; a possible D gene is TRBD2 (5 bases). Trimming took off 5 bases at V and 5 bases at J, with 8 bases between the two ends. This CDR3 is 12 amino acids long. Germline V lookup: CDR1 SGHTA, CDR2 FQGNSA. The CDR3 DNA reads as TGTGCCAGCAGCGCACTAGTAGATACGCAGTATTTT. It is translated as CASSALVDTQYF.

This chain connects TRBV7-3 to TRBJ1-2; D unresolved. This CDR3 contains 17 residues. In germline, CDR1 is SGHTA, CDR2 FQGTGA. Trimming cost V 1 base and J 3 bases, with 18 bases left between them. This CDR3 is CASSLNPQISGDYGYTF. The DNA of the CDR3 is TGTGCCAGCAGCTTAAACCCACAGATCTCCGGGGACTATGGCTACACCTTC. The complete variable domain, with remaining parts taken from reference TRBV7-3 and TRBJ1-2, reads GAGVSQTPSNKVTEKGKYVELRCDPISGHTALYWYRQSLGQGPEFLIYFQGTGAADDSGLPNDRFFAVRPEGSVSTLKIQRTERGDSAVYLCASSLNPQISGDYGYTFGSGTRLTVV.

This chain connects TRBV21-1 to TRBJ2-2; TRBD2, the D gene given by the table, was not confirmed from the DNA. TRBV21-1 counts as a pseudogene. This CDR3 has 22 amino acids. CDR3 coding DNA: TGTGCCAGCAGCAAAGCGCAAGGGGTTCGCGCGGGAGGGTTTCCAGTTACCGGGGAGCTGTTTTTT. Protein: CASSKAQGVRAGGFPVTGELFF.

This chain uses TRBV27 with TRBJ1-5; TRBD1 agrees at 7 bases. This CDR3 has 15 residues. V lost 6 bases, J lost 6 bases, and 11 bases stayed unmatched. The germline CDR1 and CDR2 sequences are MNHEY and SMNVEV (reference sequence). The CDR3, as DNA: TGTGCCAGCAGCCTTACAGGGGCTTTTACTCAGCCCCAGCATTTT. Translated, it gives CASSLTGAFTQPQHF.

J is TRBJ2-1 and V is TRBV7-9, with D perhaps matching TRBD2 (6 bases). Trimming removed 1 base from V and 10 bases from J, with 17 bases in between. This CDR3 spans 15 amino acids. CDR1 SEHNR and CDR2 FQNEAQ come from the germline V gene (reference sequence). CDR3 nucleotides: TGTGCCAGCAGCTTAGTGATGGGGGGAGAGGGCGAGCAGTTCTTC. It is translated as CASSLVMGGEGEQFF.

The chain links TRBV27 to TRBJ1-5; TRBD1 agrees at 9 bases. Germline trimming cut 10 bases from V and 5 bases from J; bases unmatched to any gene: 6. The CDR3 is 13 residues long. Per germline, CDR1 MNHEY and CDR2 SMNVEV (reference sequence). The CDR3 spells CATGTGRYQPQHF. As DNA, the CDR3 is TGTGCCACTGGGACAGGGAGGTATCAGCCCCAGCATTTT.

This sequence joins TRBV11-3 and TRBJ2-7; D not certain. Germline V gene sequence: CDR1 SGHNT, CDR2 YENEEA. CDR3 length: 13 amino acids. V dropped 1 base and J dropped 3 bases, with 7 bases sitting between them. The CDR3 sequence is CASSLGGDYEQYF. CDR3 DNA sequence: TGTGCCAGCAGCTTAGGCGGCGACTACGAGCAGTACTTC.

This clone turned up a few times. The chain has TRBV6-6 and TRBJ2-1, with 10 bases that match TRBD2. The germline CDR1 and CDR2 sequences are MNHNY and SVGAGI (reference sequence). The CDR3 extends over 13 amino acids. The V gene end was trimmed by 0 bases and the J gene end by 10 bases; junction bases not matched to a gene: 0. Here the CDR3 reads CASSYSTSGEQFF. CDR3 sequence (DNA): TGTGCCAGCAGTTACTCGACTAGCGGGGAGCAGTTCTTC.

The chain joins TRBV5-1 to TRBJ1-1; tentative D call: TRBD1 (5 bases). The CDR3 spans 16 residues. Germline assignment: CDR1 SGHRS and CDR2 YFSETQ. V was trimmed by 4 bases and J by 0 bases, leaving 16 bases between them. The CDR3 DNA follows: TGCGCCAGCAGCCGAAGCGGGGGAACGGTGAACACTGAAGCTTTCTTT. Translation: CASSRSGGTVNTEAFF.

The V call is TRBV27, the J call TRBJ2-5, with 7 bases identical to TRBD1. Per the germline V gene, CDR1 is MNHEY and CDR2 is SMNVEV (reference sequence). The CDR3 contains 15 residues. V gave up 6 bases and J gave up 0 bases; unmatched junction bases: 7. CDR3 region: CASSLRDRYQETQYF. The CDR3 DNA is TGTGCCAGCAGCCTACGGGACAGATACCAAGAGACCCAGTACTTC.

The chain recombines TRBV5-4 with TRBJ2-1; possible D gene TRBD2, 6 bases. The CDR3 runs to 14 residues. With 4 bases removed from V and 0 bases from J, the gap between germline ends came to 8 bases. CDR1 and CDR2 (germline): SGHNT, YYREEE (reference sequence). The CDR3 here is CASSTGGSYNEQFF. The CDR3 DNA follows: TGTGCCAGCAGCACCGGGGGCTCCTACAATGAGCAGTTCTTC.

This clone has a handful of counts. Here the CDR3 reads CATSRLDRGNYNEQFF. The CDR3 DNA is TGTGCCACCAGCAGACTCGACAGGGGAAACTACAATGAGCAGTTCTTC. The chain uses TRBV15 and TRBJ2-1; 8 bases agree with TRBD1. The CDR3 extends over 16 amino acids. Germline values: CDR1 LNHNV, CDR2 YYDKDF (reference sequence). J lost 3 bases, V lost 2 bases, and 6 bases had no gene match.

This chain joins TRBV18 and TRBJ1-3; D remains unclear. The germline V gene encodes CDR1 KGHSH and CDR2 LQKENI. The V end was cut by 3 bases, the J end by 0 bases, with 12 bases between. The CDR3 totals 16 residues. Written as DNA, the CDR3 is TGTGCCAGCTCACCGCGGGGAAGAAACTCTGGAAACACCATATATTTT. This gives the protein CASSPRGRNSGNTIYF.